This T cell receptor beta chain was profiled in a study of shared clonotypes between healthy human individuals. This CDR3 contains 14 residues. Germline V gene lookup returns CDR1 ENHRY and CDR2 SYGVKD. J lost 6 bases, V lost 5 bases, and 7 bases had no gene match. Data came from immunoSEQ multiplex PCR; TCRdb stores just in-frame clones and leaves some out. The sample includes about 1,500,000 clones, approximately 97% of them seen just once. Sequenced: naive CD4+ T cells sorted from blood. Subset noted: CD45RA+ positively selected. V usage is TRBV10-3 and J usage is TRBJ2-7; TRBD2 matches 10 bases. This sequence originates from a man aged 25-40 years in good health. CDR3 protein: CAISMVAGGTEQYF. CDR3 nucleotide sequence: TGTGCCATCAGTATGGTAGCGGGAGGTACCGAGCAGTACTTC.